This entry describes one T cell receptor beta chain. The CDR3 totals 11 residues. Looked up from germline, CDR1 is DFQATT and CDR2 is SNEGSKA (reference sequence). Trimming stripped 2 bases from V and 14 bases from J, with 13 bases between. The sample comes from a study of blood T cell repertoires in COVID-19. Profiling relied on immunoSEQ multiplex PCR, and the TCRdb table lists in-frame clones only, not all of them. The sample includes 350,000 to 500,000 clones, approximately 90% of them seen just once. Adults between roughly 18 and 89 years of age took part from 20 to 25 US areas. The study assigned cohorts using participant-reported clinical history. The study recruited exposed participants who had met a COVID-19 case within 2 weeks before entry.

J is TRBJ2-1 and V is TRBV20-1; D perhaps matches TRBD1 (5 bases). This TCR came from a woman aged 18-29 years who had been exposed to COVID-19. The sequenced sample was PBMCs or T cells enriched from blood (not recorded which). The CDR3, as DNA: TGCAGTGCTAGACTCCAGGGAAACGAGTTCTTC. It codes for CSARLQGNEFF.